These 17 T cell receptor beta chains originate from one sample sequenced in a study of cytomegalovirus exposure and HLA in healthy donors. The PCR made use of 60 Vbeta and 13 Jbeta primers. TCRdb's copy holds only in-frame clones and misses some; the assay was immunoSEQ multiplex PCR. Among over 120,000 clones listed, around 80% were seen once. Sequencing was performed on PBMCs. These receptors all come from a female donor in good health and CMV-seronegative.

The chain has TRBV10-2 and TRBJ1-4; D gene unclear. There are 15 residues in the CDR3. Germline values: CDR1 WSHSY, CDR2 SAAADI. Trimming cost V 2 bases and J 11 bases, with 18 bases left between them. The CDR3 nucleotides read TGCGCCAGCAGTGAGAAACTGTTAAACAGCAACAAACTGTTTTTT. Its protein product is CASSEKLLNSNKLFF.

The CDR3 sequence is CASSLKIGTGSFEQYF. The CDR3 bases are TGTGCCAGCAGCCTAAAGATCGGGACAGGTTCTTTCGAGCAGTACTTC. The chain has TRBV11-2 and TRBJ2-5; 8 bases are a match to TRBD1. Near its end, the DNA agrees better with TRBJ2-7, so the J call may be wrong. There are 16 residues in the CDR3. Looked up from germline, CDR1 is SGHAT and CDR2 is FQNNGV.

The rearrangement joins TRBV30 to TRBJ1-5; D is perhaps TRBD1 (5 bases). The ends were cut back, 2 bases at V and 2 bases at J, with 13 bases in the middle. Per germline, CDR1 GTSNPN and CDR2 SVGIG (reference sequence). The CDR3 contains 15 residues. The CDR3 here is CAWSSGRGGNQPQHF. Here the CDR3 DNA reads TGTGCCTGGAGTTCAGGGAGGGGAGGCAATCAGCCCCAGCATTTT.

The rearrangement uses TRBV27 and TRBJ2-1, with 7 bases that match TRBD1. There are 15 residues in the CDR3. The V and J ends lost 4 bases and 2 bases, in that order; junction bases with no gene match: 5. The germline V gene has CDR1 MNHEY and CDR2 SMNVEV (reference sequence). The CDR3 coding sequence is TGTGCCAGCAGTTGGGGACAGCTAACCTACAATGAGCAGTTCTTC. Translating it yields CASSWGQLTYNEQFF.

This rearrangement joins TRBV27 to TRBJ2-7; D call uncertain. CDR1 MNHEY and CDR2 SMNVEV come from the germline V gene (reference sequence). V was trimmed by 2 bases and J by 7 bases, leaving 15 bases between them. The CDR3 has 14 amino acids. This chain's CDR3 is CASSLIGQPGEQYF. CDR3 nucleotides: TGTGCCAGCAGTTTAATTGGGCAGCCTGGGGAGCAGTACTTC.

V gene TRBV7-2 combines with J gene TRBJ1-1; no clear D gene. The germline CDR1 and CDR2 sequences are SGHTA and FQGNSA. This CDR3 region has 16 residues. The ends were cut back, 0 bases at V and 1 base at J, with 12 bases in the middle. CDR3 amino acids: CASSLAAGFENTEAFF. The CDR3 DNA follows: TGTGCCAGCAGCTTAGCGGCAGGTTTTGAGAACACTGAAGCTTTCTTT.

CDR3 loop: CASSISGGFHEKLFF. CDR3 nucleotide sequence: TGTGCCAGTAGTATCTCAGGAGGGTTCCATGAAAAACTGTTTTTT. The chain recombines TRBV19 with TRBJ1-4; D uncertain. The CDR3 has 15 amino acids. Germline assignment: CDR1 LNHDA and CDR2 SQIVND (reference sequence). V was clipped by 3 bases and J by 6 bases, with 14 bases between them.

This sequence joins TRBV28 and TRBJ1-5; D is ambiguous. This CDR3 comprises 16 residues. CDR1 is MDHEN, CDR2 SYDVKM, per germline. Trimming pared 3 bases from V and 0 bases from J, leaving 12 bases between. This chain's CDR3 is CASSFGQRYSNQPQHF. The DNA for the CDR3 is TGTGCCAGCAGTTTTGGTCAGCGCTATAGCAATCAGCCCCAGCATTTT.

For this clone: One junction end does not reproduce the germline sequence, and a read error may be involved. This chain uses TRBV19 with TRBJ1-2; 7 bases align to TRBD1. Germline V CDR1 and CDR2: LNHDA, SQIVND (reference sequence). The CDR3 length is 11 residues. The CDR3 spells CASSITGAMYF. CDR3 coding DNA: TGTGCCAGTAGTATTACAGGGGCAATGTACTTC.

The genes are TRBV7-8 and TRBJ2-1; TRBD2 matches at 10 bases. CDR1 is SGHVS, CDR2 FQNEAQ, per germline. CDR3 length: 15 amino acids. J was trimmed by 5 bases and V by 5 bases; bases with no gene match: 6. The DNA of the CDR3 is TGTGCCAGCAGCGCCCTAGCGGGGGTAGACAATGAGCAGTTCTTC. This sequence encodes CASSALAGVDNEQFF.

This rearrangement joins TRBV29-1 to TRBJ2-1, with 8 bases matching TRBD2. CDR3 length: 14 residues. Unmatched junction bases numbered 3, after V lost 3 bases and J lost 2 bases. The germline V gene encodes CDR1 SQVTM and CDR2 ANQGSEA. The CDR3 protein is CSVEGLGAYNEQFF. Here the CDR3 DNA reads TGCAGCGTTGAGGGACTAGGAGCCTACAATGAGCAGTTCTTC.

The rearrangement joins TRBV6-1 to TRBJ2-1, with 11 bases that match TRBD2. Germline trimming cut 4 bases from V and 9 bases from J; bases unmatched to any gene: 14. CDR1 is MNHNS, CDR2 SASEGT, per germline. This CDR3 is 17 amino acids long. The CDR3 protein is CASSALAGGPSVGEQFF. The CDR3 DNA reads as TGTGCCAGCAGTGCTTTAGCGGGGGGGCCGAGTGTCGGTGAGCAGTTCTTC.

The rearrangement joins TRBV11-2 to TRBJ1-2; TRBD1 might be the D (5 bases). Looked up from germline, CDR1 is SGHAT and CDR2 is FQNNGV. V shed 3 bases and J shed 7 bases, with 12 bases lying between them. CDR3 length: 13 amino acids. The CDR3 DNA follows: TGTGCCAGCAGCTTGCGCAGGGATCTTGGCTACACCTTC. Its translation: CASSLRRDLGYTF.

The rearrangement links TRBV5-1 to TRBJ2-7; 8 bases match TRBD1. V shed 2 bases and J 1 base; nucleotides not matched to a gene: 2. The length of the CDR3 is 14 residues. The germline CDR1 and CDR2 sequences are SGHRS and YFSETQ. The CDR3: CASSFRTGSYEQYF. CDR3 bases: TGCGCCAGCAGCTTCCGGACAGGGTCCTACGAGCAGTACTTC.

This clone has only a few counts. V is TRBV4-3 and J is TRBJ2-7; TRBD1 matches at 9 bases. Germline CDR1 LGHNA, CDR2 YSLEER. Losses at the gene ends were 2 bases for V and 2 bases for J; bases not matched to a gene: 7. The CDR3 extends over 16 amino acids. In nucleotides, the CDR3 is TGCGCCAGCAGCCAACTCCCGGGACAGGGAGCCTACGAGCAGTACTTC. Translating it yields CASSQLPGQGAYEQYF.

The V and J genes are TRBV5-6 and TRBJ1-3; 9 bases match TRBD1. There are 16 residues in the CDR3. J gave up 4 bases and V 2 bases, and 7 bases lay outside the gene matches. Per germline, CDR1 SGHDT and CDR2 YYEEEE. Here the CDR3 DNA reads TGTGCCAGCAGCTTTTTACAGGGGGCCGAAGGAAACACCATATATTTT. It is translated as CASSFLQGAEGNTIYF.

For this clone: The germline gene is not matched at one end of the junction; a read error may be the cause. The rearrangement joins TRBV7-9 to TRBJ1-1; D is uncertain. This CDR3 comprises 12 residues. The germline V gene encodes CDR1 SEHNR and CDR2 FQNEAQ (reference sequence). CDR3 amino acids: CSSALADPEAFF. The CDR3 DNA reads TGTTCCAGCGCACTCGCCGATCCCGAAGCTTTCTTT.